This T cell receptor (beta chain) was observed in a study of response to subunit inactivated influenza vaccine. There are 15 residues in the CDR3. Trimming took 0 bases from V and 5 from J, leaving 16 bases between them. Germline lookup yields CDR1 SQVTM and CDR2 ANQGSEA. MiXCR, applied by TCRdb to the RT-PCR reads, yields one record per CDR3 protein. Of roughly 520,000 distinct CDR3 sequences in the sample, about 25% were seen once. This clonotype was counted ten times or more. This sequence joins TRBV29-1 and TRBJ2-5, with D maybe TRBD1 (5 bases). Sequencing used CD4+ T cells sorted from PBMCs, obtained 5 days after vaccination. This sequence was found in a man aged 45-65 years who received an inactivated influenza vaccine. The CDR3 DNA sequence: TGCAGCGTTGAAGAATTTTTTGGGGCCAGGGAGACCCAGTACTTC. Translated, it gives CSVEEFFGARETQYF.